Sequencing of this T cell receptor (beta chain) was carried out in a study of OX40 agonist ivuxolimab in advanced cancers. Turning to the study itself: Males comprised 82.7% of the group, whose mean age was around 62 years (range 23 to 79).

Clones were sequenced by immunoSEQ multiplex PCR, and TCRdb holds only the in-frame ones, with some missing. This sample has some 43,000 clones, with roughly 94% found just once. V lost 5 bases, J lost 4 bases, and 14 bases lay in between. In germline, CDR1 is SEHNR, CDR2 FQNEAQ (reference sequence). The CDR3 is 15 residues long. About this clone itself: Its antigen is unknown.

Overall study results and limits: Normalized T-cell clonal expansion was also low in a subset of nonresponders. Expanded clones were, on average, more numerous among CD8+ T cells than CD4+.

Autoimmune disease history or systemic immunosuppression disqualified patients. The receptor was derived from an adult with an advanced solid tumor such as melanoma, head and neck, liver or kidney cancer. The sequenced sample was CD4+ or CD8+ T cells sorted from blood, obtained in a trial of the OX40 agonist ivuxolimab. The V call is TRBV7-9, the J call TRBJ1-4; D is undetermined. The CDR3: CASSPTVIFNEKLFF. In DNA form, the CDR3 reads TGTGCCAGCAGCCCAACAGTCATCTTTAATGAAAAACTGTTTTTT. The full variable domain, in which reference TRBV7-9 and TRBJ1-4 provide the parts outside the CDR3, is DTGVSQNPRHKITKRGQNVTFRCDPISEHNRLYWYRQTLGQGPEFLTYFQNEAQLEKSRLLSDRFSAERPKGSFSTLEIQRTEQGDSAMYLCASSPTVIFNEKLFFGSGTQLSVL.